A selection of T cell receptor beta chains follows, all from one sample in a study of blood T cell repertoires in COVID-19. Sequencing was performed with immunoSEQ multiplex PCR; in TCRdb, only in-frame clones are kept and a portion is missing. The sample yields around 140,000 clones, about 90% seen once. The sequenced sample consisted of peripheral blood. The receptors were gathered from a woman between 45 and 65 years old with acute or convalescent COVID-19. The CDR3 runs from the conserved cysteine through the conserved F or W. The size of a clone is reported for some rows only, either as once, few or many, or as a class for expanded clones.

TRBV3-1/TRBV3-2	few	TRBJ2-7	CASSQAPGVGSYEQYF
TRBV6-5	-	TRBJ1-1	CASRWDRGGTEAFF
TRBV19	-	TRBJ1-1	CASSIGGRVNTEAFF
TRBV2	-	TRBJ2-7	CASSALPSGRNEQYF
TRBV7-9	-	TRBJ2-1	CASSLGPLAANEQFF
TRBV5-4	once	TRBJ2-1	CAVRGGALGQFF
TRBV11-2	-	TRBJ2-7	CASSQSGRSPYEQYF
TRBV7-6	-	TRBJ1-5	CASSLGGDQPQHF
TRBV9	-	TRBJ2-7	CASSVGGRAIEQYF
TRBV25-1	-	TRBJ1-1	CASSEFGGGAEAFF
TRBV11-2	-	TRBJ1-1	CASSFSRRRTGRHEAFF
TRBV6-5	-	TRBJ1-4	CASSLGEPWEKLFF
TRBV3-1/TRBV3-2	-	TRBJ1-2	CASSQEQGGYTF
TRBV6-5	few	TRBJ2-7	CASESGDTSYEQYF
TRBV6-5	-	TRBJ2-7	CASSPLAGGSYEQYF
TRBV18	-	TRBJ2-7	CASSAGLASYEQYF
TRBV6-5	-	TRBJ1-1	CASSPQGGKAFF
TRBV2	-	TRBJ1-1	CASSEARTGANTEAFF
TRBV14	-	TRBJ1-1	CASSQVRGSEAFF
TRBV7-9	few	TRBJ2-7	CASSFGQVNNEQYF
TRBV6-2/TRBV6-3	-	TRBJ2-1	CASSKHKTSGDYNEQFF
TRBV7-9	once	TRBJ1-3	CASSLAVWASSGNTIYF
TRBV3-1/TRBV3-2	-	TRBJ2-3	CASSQVTSNTQYF
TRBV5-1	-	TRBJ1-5	CASSLGEAGNQPQHF
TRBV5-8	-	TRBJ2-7	CASSHPTRFYEQYF
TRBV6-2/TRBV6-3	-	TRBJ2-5	CASSRGLGETQYF
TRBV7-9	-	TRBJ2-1	CASSQPTSGHGAYNEQFF
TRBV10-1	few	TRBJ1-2	CASSFENLAVGGSYGYTF
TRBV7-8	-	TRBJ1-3	CASSSLIWQDRDKDF
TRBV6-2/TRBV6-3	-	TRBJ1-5	CASSYGGGFYSNQPQHF
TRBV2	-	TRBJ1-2	CASSVRGTTNYGYTF
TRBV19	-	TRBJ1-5	CASSFRDSYDSNQPQHF
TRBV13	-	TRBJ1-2	CASSSGAGPGYTF
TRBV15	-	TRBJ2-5	CATSIRSARDRAGRETQYF
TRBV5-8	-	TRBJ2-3	CASSLTTGSGASTDTQYF
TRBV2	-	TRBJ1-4	CASSPGQGNEKLFF
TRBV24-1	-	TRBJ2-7	CATSDSADPAYEQYF
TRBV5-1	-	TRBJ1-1	CASRRGTGGGTEAFF
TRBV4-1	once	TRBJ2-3	CASTDTVSTDTQYF
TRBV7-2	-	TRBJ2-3	CASSKQGLAVDTQYF
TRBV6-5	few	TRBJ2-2	CASPQGQGYTGELFF
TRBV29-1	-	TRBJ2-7	CSVEIQAPRSYEQYF
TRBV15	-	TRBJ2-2	CATSTGDRVWTGELFF
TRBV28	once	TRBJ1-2	CASNRVSYGYTF
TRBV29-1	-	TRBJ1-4	CSVKTGVPEKLFF
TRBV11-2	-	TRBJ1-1	CASSFPTRTGGDTEAFF
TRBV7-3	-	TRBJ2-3	CASSLLGGGPPDTQYF
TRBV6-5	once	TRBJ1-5	CASSFRVGQPQHF